This is a list of T cell receptor beta chains from one sample in a study of blood T cell repertoires in COVID-19. TCRdb's copy holds only in-frame clones and misses some; the assay was immunoSEQ multiplex PCR. This sample has 150,000 to 250,000 clones, with more than 75% found just once. The sample comprised peripheral blood. The receptor source for this set is a woman aged 35 to 49 with COVID-19, enrolled during active disease. The CDR3 runs from the conserved cysteine through the conserved F or W.

>TRBJ2-2|TRBV12-3/TRBV12-4
CASRSSGAGELFF
>TRBJ1-1|TRBV6-6
CASSAQGTTEAFF
>TRBJ2-4|TRBV18
CASSGLAGAGNIQYF
>TRBJ2-3|TRBV11-3
CASSSSGGTDTQYF
>TRBJ1-5|TRBV7-8
CASSLNTGGINQPQHF
>TRBJ1-5|TRBV27
CASSSYSGDQPQHF
>TRBJ2-5|TRBV6-5
CASIAMTSSQETQYF
>TRBJ2-3|TRBV21-1
CASSKRRGLAGGADTQYF
>TRBJ2-3|TRBV19
CASSPGIVSDTQYF
>TRBJ2-7|TRBV4-2
CASSPRTSGAHEQYF
>TRBJ2-5|TRBV6-5
CASSWRGQETQYF
>TRBJ2-3|TRBV24-1
CATSDPLERTQYF
>TRBJ1-2|TRBV18
CASSESRVPNYGYTF
>TRBJ1-2|TRBV6-2/TRBV6-3
CASSPGGRYGYTF
>TRBJ1-5|TRBV4-1
CASSHGREGNQPQHF
>TRBJ1-5|TRBV20-1
CSARTGSAQHF
>TRBJ2-5|TRBV19
CASTLDRGGKTQYF
>TRBJ1-2|TRBV29-1
CSVEGGQLNYGYTF
>TRBJ1-2|TRBV6-2/TRBV6-3
CASSLTSNYGYTF
>TRBJ2-1|TRBV10-3
CAIQRRERGQSNEQFF
>TRBJ1-1|TRBV12-5
CASGSTGNTEAFF
>TRBJ1-1|TRBV5-1
CASSPQAHDTEAFF
>TRBJ1-4|TRBV6-1
CASSEEAGGGRLFF
>TRBJ2-1|TRBV3-1/TRBV3-2
CASSLQGAGDNEQFF
>TRBJ1-2|TRBV9
CASSGQGAIHYGYTF
>TRBJ2-5|TRBV2
CASNSPETQYF
>TRBJ2-3|TRBV14
CASSQTSGHTDTQYF
>TRBJ1-3|TRBV5-1
CASSSGGGGNTIYF
>TRBJ1-3|TRBV5-1
CASSLGGTRWTGNTIYF
>TRBJ1-4|TRBV5-1
CASSSQGAYEKLFF
>TRBJ2-1|TRBV11-2
CASSLGQMRAGGGGEQFF
>TRBJ2-1|TRBV5-1
CASSSTPQTFAGEQFF
>TRBJ2-2|TRBV24-1
CATSDAGTGATGELFF
>TRBJ2-7|TRBV15
CATSRDGTSVFKLYF
>TRBJ2-7|TRBV15
CATSTGTGLWGQYF
>TRBJ2-7|TRBV5-1
CASSTTGSYEQYF
>TRBJ2-1|TRBV5-1
CASSLQGGGEQFF
>TRBJ2-5|TRBV5-6
CASSPPGTSGSKTQYF
>TRBJ2-1|TRBV9
CASSPGGLAGGDLYNEQFF
>TRBJ1-1|TRBV12-3/TRBV12-4
CASSLDVLEAFF
>TRBJ2-2|TRBV19
CASRQHRNTGELFF
>TRBJ2-7|TRBV19
CASSTQRGQYEQYF
>TRBJ2-2|TRBV5-1
CASSFSGQGITGELFF
>TRBJ1-6|TRBV4-3
CASSQAPGQGFSPLHF
>TRBJ2-3|TRBV9
CASSVGGGGPVDTQYF
>TRBJ1-2|TRBV7-9
CASSFQGNSGYTF
>TRBJ1-1|TRBV5-4
CASSLGRVAFF
>TRBJ1-4|TRBV7-8
CASSQLSGELFF
>TRBJ2-1|TRBV5-4
CASSFSGGADEQFF
>TRBJ2-7|TRBV7-8
CASSLSESSDEQYF
>TRBJ1-2|TRBV3-1/TRBV3-2
CASSQDQAGFDNYGYTF
>TRBJ2-1|TRBV7-2
CASSLASIAGDPYNEQFF